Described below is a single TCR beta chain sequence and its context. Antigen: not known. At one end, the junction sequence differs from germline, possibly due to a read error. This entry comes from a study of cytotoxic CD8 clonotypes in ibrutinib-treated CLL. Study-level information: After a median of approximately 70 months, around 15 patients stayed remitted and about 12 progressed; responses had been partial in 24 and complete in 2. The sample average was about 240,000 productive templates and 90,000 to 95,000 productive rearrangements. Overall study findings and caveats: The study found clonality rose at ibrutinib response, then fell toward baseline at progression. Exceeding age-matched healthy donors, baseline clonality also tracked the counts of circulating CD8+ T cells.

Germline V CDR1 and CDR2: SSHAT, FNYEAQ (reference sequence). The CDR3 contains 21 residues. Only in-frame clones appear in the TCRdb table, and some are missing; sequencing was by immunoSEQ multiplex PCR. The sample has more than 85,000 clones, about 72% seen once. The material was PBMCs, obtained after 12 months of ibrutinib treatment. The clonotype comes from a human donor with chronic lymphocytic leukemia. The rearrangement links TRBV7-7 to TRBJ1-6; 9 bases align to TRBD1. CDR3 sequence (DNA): TGTGCTAGCAGCTTCGGGTTCTCGGGACAGGGAAAATTGGGGGGGGAAGGACCCCTCCACTTT. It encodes CASSFGFSGQGKLGGEGPLHF.